This T cell receptor beta chain was captured in a study of siplizumab effects on memory and regulatory T cells. The method was immunoSEQ multiplex PCR; TCRdb's version includes in-frame clones alone and lacks a portion of them. The data hold about 69,000 clones, with approximately 88% observed a single time. Germline V CDR1 and CDR2: SGHNT, YENEEA. Between the trimmed V and J ends, which lost 5 bases and 4 bases, there was a span of 19 bases. The CDR3 consists of 16 residues. Sequenced input: Tregs sorted from blood. The source is a human donor in good health. V and J are TRBV11-3 and TRBJ2-3; tentative D call: TRBD1 (6 bases). CDR3: CASSRTIIEGADTQYF. CDR3 nucleotides: TGTGCCAGCAGCCGCACAATTATCGAGGGGGCAGATACGCAGTATTTT.